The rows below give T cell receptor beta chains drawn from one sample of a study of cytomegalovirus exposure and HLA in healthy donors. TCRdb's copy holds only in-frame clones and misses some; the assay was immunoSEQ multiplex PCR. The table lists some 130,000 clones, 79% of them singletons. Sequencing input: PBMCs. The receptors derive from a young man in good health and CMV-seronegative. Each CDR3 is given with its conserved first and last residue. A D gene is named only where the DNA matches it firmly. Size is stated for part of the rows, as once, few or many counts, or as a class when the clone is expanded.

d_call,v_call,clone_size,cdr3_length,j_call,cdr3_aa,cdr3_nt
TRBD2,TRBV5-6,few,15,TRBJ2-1,CASSFMSSGSNEQFF,TGTGCCAGCAGCTTTATGTCTAGCGGGAGCAATGAGCAGTTCTTC
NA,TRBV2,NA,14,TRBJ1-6,CASKDNPFNSPLHF,TGTGCCAGCAAAGACAATCCCTTTAATTCACCCCTCCACTTT
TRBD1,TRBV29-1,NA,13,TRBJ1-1,CSARQGSIGEAFF,TGCAGCGCCCGACAGGGGTCCATCGGTGAAGCTTTCTTT
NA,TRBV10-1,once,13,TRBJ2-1,CASSESRGSEQFF,TGCGCCAGCAGTGAGTCTAGGGGGAGTGAGCAGTTCTTC
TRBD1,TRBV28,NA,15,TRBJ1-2,CATTINPDRTYGYTF,TGTGCCACCACAATAAACCCGGACAGGACATATGGCTACACCTTC
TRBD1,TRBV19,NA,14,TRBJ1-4,CASGQGATNEKLFF,TGTGCCAGTGGCCAGGGGGCCACTAATGAAAAACTGTTTTTT
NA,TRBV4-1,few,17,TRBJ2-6,CASSQDPPRSGANVLTF,TGCGCCAGCAGCCAAGATCCCCCTCGCTCTGGGGCCAACGTCCTGACTTTC
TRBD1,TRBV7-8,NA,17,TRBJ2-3,CASSFGTGGFRTDTQYF,TGTGCCAGCAGCTTCGGGACAGGGGGCTTTCGAACAGATACGCAGTATTTT
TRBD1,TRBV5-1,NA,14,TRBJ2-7,CASSLNRGTYEQYF,TGCGCCAGCAGCCTGAACAGGGGGACCTACGAGCAGTACTTC
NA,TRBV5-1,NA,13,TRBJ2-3,CASSVDKTDTQYF,TGCGCCAGCAGCGTCGACAAAACAGATACGCAGTATTTT
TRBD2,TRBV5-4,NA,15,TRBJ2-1,CASSLAGTSGRVQFF,TGTGCCAGCAGCTTAGCCGGGACTAGCGGGAGGGTTCAGTTCTTC
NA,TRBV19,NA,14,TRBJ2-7,CASSTTGLIYEQYF,TGTGCCAGTAGTACCACGGGGTTAATCTACGAGCAGTACTTC
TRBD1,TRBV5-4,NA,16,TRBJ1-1,CASSWGGQGGVFEAFF,TGTGCCAGCAGCTGGGGGGGACAGGGGGGCGTCTTTGAAGCTTTCTTT
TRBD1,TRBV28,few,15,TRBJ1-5,CASSEQGAVGQPQHF,TGTGCCAGCAGTGAACAGGGGGCTGTTGGTCAGCCCCAGCATTTT
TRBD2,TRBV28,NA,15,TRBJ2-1,CASSRTSGREDEQFF,TGTGCCAGCAGTAGAACTAGCGGGAGGGAGGATGAGCAGTTCTTC
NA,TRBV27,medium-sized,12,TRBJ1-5,CASSSPSQPQHF,TGTGCCAGCAGTTCCCCCAGTCAGCCCCAGCATTTT
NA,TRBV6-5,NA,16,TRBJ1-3,CASSYSTGDSGNTIYF,TGTGCCAGCAGTTACTCGACGGGGGACTCTGGAAACACCATATATTTT
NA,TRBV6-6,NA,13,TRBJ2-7,CASSPPTSYEQYF,TGTGCCAGCAGCCCCCCGACTAGCTACGAGCAGTACTTC
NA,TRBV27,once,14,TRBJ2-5,CASSWDTWGETQYF,TGTGCCAGCAGTTGGGACACATGGGGAGAGACCCAGTACTTC
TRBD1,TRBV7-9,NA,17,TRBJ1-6,CASSPFGTGPYHSPLHF,TGTGCCAGCAGTCCTTTCGGGACAGGGCCCTACCATTCACCCCTCCACTTT
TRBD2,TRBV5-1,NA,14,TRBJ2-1,CASSFKLADNEQFF,TGCGCCAGCAGCTTTAAACTAGCGGACAATGAGCAGTTCTTC
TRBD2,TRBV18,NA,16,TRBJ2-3,CASSPSLAGARGTQYF,TGTGCCAGCTCACCATCGCTAGCGGGAGCCCGAGGTACGCAGTATTTT
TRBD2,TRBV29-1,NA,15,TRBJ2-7,CSVEASGRDSREQYF,TGCAGCGTTGAAGCCAGCGGGAGGGACAGTCGCGAGCAGTACTTC